The following is a TCR beta chain sequence with its context. Its antigen remains unidentified. The sample belongs to a study of T cell responses to AZD1222 COVID-19 vaccine. Study-level points and caveats: Regions left unmutated in variants are reportedly the target of nearly half of spike-specific TCRs. Donors skewed white British and female; clonal diversity was possibly underestimated.

The CDR3 is 13 residues long. The assay was immunoSEQ multiplex PCR, and TCRdb's table has in-frame clones only and misses some. The profile shows more than 110,000 clones, around 92% of them singletons. The sequence was obtained from an adult who received the AZD1222 COVID-19 vaccine. The gene calls are TRBV21-1 and TRBJ1-5; whether TRBD1, the table's D call, matches the DNA was not checked. TRBV21-1 has pseudogene status. The specimen was peripheral blood, collected 28 days after the second AZD1222 dose. CDR3 loop: CASKAQGVRPQHF. Written as DNA, the CDR3 is TGTGCCAGCAAGGCACAGGGGGTACGGCCCCAGCATTTT.